This T cell receptor (beta chain) was recorded in a study of shared T cell receptors in the human thymus. With V trimmed by 6 bases and J by 2 bases, 8 bases remained unmatched. CDR1 is MDHEN, CDR2 SYDVKM, per germline. The CDR3 covers 15 residues. Measured with immunoSEQ multiplex PCR; TCRdb has only the in-frame clones, and not every one. The sample lists approximately 660,000 clones, over 75% occurring once. These data also formed part of another study, on human thymus T cells. As reported in that work: Donation was from healthy Finnish infants who were having corrective surgery that addressed congenital heart defects. It was from resections taken during corrective heart surgery that the thymus tissue came. Gene usage (both V and J) appeared biased in thymic and blood repertoires. Unrelated people showed highly overlapping thymic repertoires, related research reported.

The J gene is TRBJ2-5, the V gene TRBV28; 8 nucleotides match TRBD1. Input material: thymocytes. The clonotype was recovered from a boy under two years old with a congenital heart defect. The CDR3 DNA follows: TGTGCCAGCAGGCCACAGGGGGACGGGCAAGAGACCCAGTACTTC. This sequence encodes CASRPQGDGQETQYF.